The 25 T cell receptor beta chains reported below all come from one sample, sequenced in a study of CD8 T cells in ankylosing spondylitis. Study findings and constraints: It appeared that ankylosing spondylitis blood was characterized by a TCR beta motif of fewer than ten highly homologous variants.

TCRdb re-called the 5' RACE reads through MiXCR, storing one row per CDR3 protein. The sample includes 470,000 or so distinct CDR3 sequences, roughly a quarter of them seen just once. Antigens for these TCRs are unknown. Sequences were obtained from blood, either unsorted or a sorted T cell fraction (not recorded which). These receptor sequences come from a male donor with ankylosing spondylitis.

This chain uses TRBV4-2 with TRBJ2-1; 11 bases map to TRBD2. Germline assignment: CDR1 LGHNA and CDR2 YNFKEQ. This CDR3 is 16 amino acids long. With 2 bases clipped from V and 8 bases from J, the junction kept 8 bases outside the gene matches. The CDR3 DNA reads as TGTGCCAGCAGCCAACATCTAGCGGGAGGACTGGATGAGCAGTTCTTC. Residues: CASSQHLAGGLDEQFF.

CDR3 DNA: TGCGCCAGCCGCGCGGCCGCCGATCAGCCCCAGCATTTT. This gives the protein CASRAAADQPQHF. The chain recombines TRBV5-1 with TRBJ1-5; no definite D call. CDR3 length: 13 residues. The V gene's germline CDR1 is SGHRS and CDR2 YFSETQ. V lost 7 bases, J lost 5 bases, and 13 bases lay in between.

This clonotype showed up just a few times. The genes are TRBV29-1 and TRBJ2-1, with D possibly TRBD2 on 6 matching bases. The CDR3 is made up of 12 amino acids. The V gene lost 4 bases and the J gene lost 8 bases, with 12 bases spanning the gap. Germline V gene data show CDR1 as SQVTM and CDR2 as ANQGSEA. Written as DNA, the CDR3 is TGCAGCGTTGGTTTAGCGGACGATGAGCAGTTCTTC. The encoded protein is CSVGLADDEQFF.

In its sample, this clonotype was seen a few times. The chain recombines TRBV2 with TRBJ2-2; perhaps TRBD2 as D (5 bases). V lost 9 bases and J 8 bases, leaving 10 bases between the germline ends. This CDR3 is built from 11 residues. Germline V CDR1 and CDR2: SNHLY, FYNNEI. The CDR3 protein is CASGSRGELFF. In DNA form, the CDR3 reads TGTGCCAGTGGGAGCCGAGGGGAGCTGTTTTTT.

This clonotype has more than one count but fewer than ten. The DNA for the CDR3 is TGTGCCAGCAGCCATGGGACCGAGAGGCCCCAGCATTTT. It translates to CASSHGTERPQHF. The V gene is TRBV3-1, the J gene TRBJ1-5; D may be TRBD1 (5 bases). CDR3 size: 13 residues. Germline loops: CDR1 LGHDT, CDR2 YNNKEL (reference sequence). The V end lost 3 bases, the J end lost 9 bases, and 12 bases lay between the germline ends.

The rearrangement uses TRBV5-1 and TRBJ2-1; 9 nucleotides align to TRBD2. The CDR3 is 17 residues long. The germline gives CDR1 SGHRS, CDR2 YFSETQ. The V and J ends lost 0 bases and 0 bases, in that order; junction bases with no gene match: 4. The CDR3 is CASSLGLAGPSYNEQFF. The CDR3, as DNA: TGCGCCAGCAGCTTGGGGCTAGCGGGACCCTCCTACAATGAGCAGTTCTTC. The variable domain in full, completed from reference TRBV5-1 and TRBJ2-1, reads KAGVTQTPRYLIKTRGQQVTLSCSPISGHRSVSWYQQTPGQGLQFLFEYFSETQRNKGNFPGRFSGRQFSNSRSEMNVSTLELGDSALYLCASSLGLAGPSYNEQFFGPGTRLTVL.

In its sample, this clonotype was seen a few times. J is TRBJ1-4 and V is TRBV7-9, with no clear D. V lost 2 bases, J lost 5 bases, and 12 bases lay in between. CDR1 and CDR2 from the germline V gene are SEHNR and FQNEAQ (reference sequence). This CDR3 spans 15 amino acids. For the CDR3, the DNA is TGTGCCAGCAGCTTAACCCAGGAGAGAAATGAAAAACTGTTTTTT. Protein sequence: CASSLTQERNEKLFF. The variable domain in full, with the rest retrieved from reference TRBV7-9 and TRBJ1-4, is DTGVSQNPRHKITKRGQNVTFRCDPISEHNRLYWYRQTLGQGPEFLTYFQNEAQLEKSRLLSDRFSAERPKGSFSTLEIQRTEQGDSAMYLCASSLTQERNEKLFFGSGTQLSVL.

This clonotype was seen more than once but under ten times. This chain uses TRBV11-2 with TRBJ2-1, with D perhaps TRBD2 (6 bases). The CDR3 contains 16 residues. V lost 1 base, J lost 3 bases, and 13 bases lay in between. CDR1 and CDR2 from the germline V gene are SGHAT and FQNNGV. The CDR3 region has the DNA TGTGCCAGCAGCTTAGCGGGAGAACTTAACTACAATGAGCAGTTCTTC. Amino acids: CASSLAGELNYNEQFF.

The V and J genes are TRBV7-9 and TRBJ2-1, with 9 positions matching TRBD2. The CDR3 has 12 residues. V dropped 4 bases and J dropped 13; count of bases not matched to a gene: 5. Germline CDR1 is SEHNR and CDR2 is FQNEAQ (reference sequence). CDR3 nucleotides: TGTGCCAGCAGCTCCGATAGCGGGAGTCAGTTCTTC. It codes for CASSSDSGSQFF.

The V gene is TRBV19, the J gene TRBJ1-5; 10 nucleotides align to TRBD1. This CDR3 has 18 amino acids. The germline gives CDR1 LNHDA, CDR2 SQIVND (reference sequence). Trimming at V came to 5 bases and at J to 0 bases, leaving 10 bases not matched to a gene. The chain's CDR3 is CASSSKGQGFYSNQPQHF. Here the CDR3 DNA reads TGTGCCAGTAGTTCAAAGGGACAGGGGTTTTATAGCAATCAGCCCCAGCATTTT.

The V gene is TRBV6-1, the J gene TRBJ2-7; D gene ambiguous. Trimming left V 6 bases short and J 4 bases short, with 7 bases between. CDR3 length equals 11 residues. From germline, CDR1 is MNHNS and CDR2 SASEGT. CDR3: CASSKNYEQYV. CDR3 bases: TGTGCCAGCAGCAAAAATTACGAGCAGTACGTC.

This clonotype turned up a few times. The chain couples TRBV12-3 or TRBV12-4 to TRBJ2-7; tentatively, D is TRBD1 or TRBD2 (5 bases each). The ends were cut back, 3 bases at V and 4 bases at J, with 10 bases in the middle. This CDR3 comprises 13 residues. CDR3 in amino acids: CASSFEGSYEQYF. Written as DNA, the CDR3 is TGTGCCAGCAGTTTTGAGGGGTCGTACGAGCAGTACTTC.

This clonotype was seen a handful of times. The V gene is TRBV5-1, the J gene TRBJ1-2; a possible D gene is TRBD1 (6 bases). V dropped 3 bases and J dropped 4 bases, with 16 bases sitting between them. The germline V gene has CDR1 SGHRS and CDR2 YFSETQ. This CDR3 has 15 residues. The CDR3, as DNA: TGCGCCAGCAGCTCTACACAGGGTGGCGGCTATGGCTACACCTTC. Encoded protein: CASSSTQGGGYGYTF.

V and J are TRBV2 and TRBJ2-4, with a tentative D call TRBD2 (5 bases). Deletions cut 8 bases from V and 9 bases from J, with 17 bases between. CDR1 is SNHLY and CDR2 is FYNNEI in the germline V gene. CDR3 length: 13 residues. CDR3 bases: TGTGCCAGCTCTGGACTCTCGACGGGCATTCAGTACTTC. Translated, it gives CASSGLSTGIQYF.

The CDR3 reads CASSQELLAGAHTGELFF. In nucleotides, the CDR3 is TGCGCCAGCAGCCAAGAACTTCTAGCGGGAGCTCACACCGGGGAGCTGTTTTTT. The chain uses TRBV4-1 and TRBJ2-2, with TRBD2 matching over 10 bases. The V segment lost 0 bases and the J segment 3 bases; nucleotides outside the gene matches: 7. Germline assignment: CDR1 MGHRA and CDR2 YSYEKL. CDR3 length: 18 amino acids.

This clonotype was detected a few times. The gene calls are TRBV5-1 and TRBJ2-7; 12 bases align to TRBD2. This CDR3 comprises 15 residues. Germline-derived CDR1 and CDR2 are SGHRS and YFSETQ. V dropped 6 bases and J dropped 7; count of bases not matched to a gene: 11. The CDR3 nucleotides are TGCGCCAGCAAGGGGACTAGCGGGTCGACGGGGGAGCAGTACTTC. This encodes CASKGTSGSTGEQYF.

This clonotype occurred a few times. The chain is built from TRBV7-9 and TRBJ2-1; either TRBD1 or TRBD2 may supply D (5 bases each). This CDR3 region has 13 residues. V lost 0 bases to trimming and J lost 8 bases, with 8 bases between them. Germline V gene data show CDR1 as SEHNR and CDR2 as FQNEAQ (reference sequence). The CDR3 nucleotides are TGTGCCAGCAGCTTAGCGAGGGGTGATGAGCAGTTCTTC. Translated: CASSLARGDEQFF.

The V call is TRBV5-1, the J call TRBJ2-1; 9 bases are a match to TRBD2. Losses at the gene ends were 5 bases for V and 8 bases for J; bases not matched to a gene: 8. Germline values: CDR1 SGHRS, CDR2 YFSETQ. This CDR3 contains 14 residues. The CDR3: CASRTLAGSYEQFF. The CDR3 DNA reads TGCGCCAGCAGGACACTAGCGGGTTCCTATGAGCAGTTCTTC.

The CDR3: CASSGRHQETQYF. CDR3 DNA sequence: TGTGCCAGCAGCGGACGCCACCAAGAGACCCAGTACTTC. This chain uses TRBV2 with TRBJ2-5; no reliable D call. CDR1 and CDR2 (germline): SNHLY, FYNNEI. This CDR3 has 13 amino acids. Trimming took off 6 bases at V and 0 bases at J, with 8 bases between the two ends.

The V gene is TRBV2, the J gene TRBJ2-5; D is ambiguous. This CDR3 is built from 13 residues. The germline CDR1 and CDR2 sequences are SNHLY and FYNNEI. Trimming stripped 5 bases from V and 4 bases from J, with 11 bases between. The CDR3 protein is CASSPDFPETQYF. In nucleotides, the CDR3 is TGTGCCAGCAGTCCCGATTTCCCAGAGACCCAGTACTTC. Full variable domain (outside the CDR3, taken from reference TRBV2 and TRBJ2-5): EPEVTQTPSHQVTQMGQEVILRCVPISNHLYFYWYRQILGQKVEFLVSFYNNEISEKSEIFDDQFSVERPDGSNFTLKIRSTKLEDSAMYFCASSPDFPETQYFGPGTRLLVL.

The chain joins TRBV30 to TRBJ2-7; D perhaps matches TRBD1 (6 bases). CDR1 is GTSNPN, CDR2 SVGIG, per germline (reference sequence). CDR3 size: 13 residues. Trimming took off 0 bases at V and 2 bases at J, with 8 bases between the two ends. The CDR3 sequence is CAWSVQGTYEQYF. In DNA, the CDR3 is TGTGCCTGGAGTGTACAGGGAACCTACGAGCAGTACTTC. Combining the CDR3 with reference TRBV30 and TRBJ2-7 gives the whole variable domain SQTIHQWPATLVQPVGSPLSLECTVEGTSNPNLYWYRQAAGRGLQLLFYSVGIGQISSEVPQNLSASRPQDRQFILSSKKLLLSDSGFYLCAWSVQGTYEQYFGPGTRLTVT.

The chain links TRBV18 to TRBJ1-6; tentative D call: TRBD1 (6 bases). This CDR3 has 14 amino acids. CDR1 is KGHSH, CDR2 LQKENI, per germline. V shed 3 bases and J shed 8 bases, with 11 bases lying between them. The CDR3 DNA sequence: TGTGCCAGCTCACCCGACAGGACGGATTCACCCCTCCACTTT. This sequence encodes CASSPDRTDSPLHF.

This rearrangement joins TRBV12-3 or TRBV12-4 to TRBJ2-1; D remains unclear. CDR3 size: 11 residues. The germline V and J ends were trimmed by 4 bases and 12 bases, with 10 bases remaining between them. The CDR3 coding sequence is TGTGCCAGCAGTTCCTCGCGGAGGCAGTTCTTC. Its protein product is CASSSSRRQFF.

The chain combines TRBV10-3 with TRBJ1-1, with unresolved D. Deletions cut 3 bases from V and 1 base from J, with 6 bases between. The CDR3 runs to 13 residues. Germline CDR1 reads ENHRY; CDR2 reads SYGVKD. The CDR3 loop reads CAISDTANTEAFF. CDR3 nucleotides: TGTGCCATCAGTGATACGGCGAACACTGAAGCTTTCTTT.

V usage is TRBV28 and J usage is TRBJ1-5; D not certain. The CDR3 is made up of 12 amino acids. Germline V gene lookup returns CDR1 MDHEN and CDR2 SYDVKM. Deletions cut 7 bases from V and 2 bases from J, with 6 bases between. The CDR3 spells CASKSGNQPQHF. For the CDR3, the DNA is TGTGCCAGCAAATCGGGCAATCAGCCCCAGCATTTT.